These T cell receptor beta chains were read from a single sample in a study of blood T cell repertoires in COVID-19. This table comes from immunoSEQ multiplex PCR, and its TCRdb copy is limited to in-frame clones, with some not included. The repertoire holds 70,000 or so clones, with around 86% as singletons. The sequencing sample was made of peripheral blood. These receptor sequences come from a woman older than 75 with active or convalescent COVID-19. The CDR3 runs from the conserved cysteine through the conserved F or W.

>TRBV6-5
CASSYSEGGYGYTF
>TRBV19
CATSTGSNQPQHF
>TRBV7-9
CASSLEGQSNNSPLHF
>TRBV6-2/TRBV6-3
CASSLTGELFF
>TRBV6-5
CASSNRDFNEKLFF
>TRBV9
CASSDPSGSSYNEQFF
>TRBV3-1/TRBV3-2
CASSQRNQPQHF
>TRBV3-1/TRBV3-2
CASSQERDQPQHF
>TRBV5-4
CASSMDRVQSYGYTF
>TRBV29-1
CSVDGGTKNIQYF
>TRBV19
CASKQGQGAYEQYF
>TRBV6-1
CASSEGGQQETQYF
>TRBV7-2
CASSTRTGNSGNTIYF
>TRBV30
CAWEPGQSNQPQHF
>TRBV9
CASSPATRDTEAFF
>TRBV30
CAWTDSLRGWRNTEAFF
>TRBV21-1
CASSKDREPSGANVLTF
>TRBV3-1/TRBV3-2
CASSQAGAHNYGYTF
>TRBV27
CASRGGSWGTGELFF
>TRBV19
CATIPPGGGGYQPQHF
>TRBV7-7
CASSLVLGNEQFF
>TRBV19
CASEGAHSNSGNTIYF
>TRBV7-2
CASSSRGGNNSPLHF
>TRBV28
CASSPLGGRPEQYF
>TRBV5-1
CASSEGLASETQYF
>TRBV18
CASSWGERQPQHF
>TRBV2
CASSALRTGTGTEAFF
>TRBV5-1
CASSSAGSSRSMNTEAFF
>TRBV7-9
CASSYTGQGDEQYF
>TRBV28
CASSLTLRQYNEQFF
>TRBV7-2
CASSENTDTQYF
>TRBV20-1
CSASLGAFNEKLFF
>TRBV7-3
CASSPDIGYEQYF
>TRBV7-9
CASSLGQTNQPQHF
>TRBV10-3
CAIRGGNTEAFF
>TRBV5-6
CASSAQGGRMETQYF
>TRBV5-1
CASSLDGGQETQYF
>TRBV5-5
CASSPGQGNQPQHF
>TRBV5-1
CASSLQGGGYEQYF
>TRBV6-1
CASSFTGPDTEAFF